There are many counts of the clone carrying this TCR beta chain. The junction does not match germline at one end; this may be a read error. TCRdb fed the RT-PCR reads into MiXCR, producing one record per CDR3 protein. Here the sample spans about 540,000 distinct CDR3 sequences, about 14% being singletons. Germline lookup yields CDR1 SGHTA and CDR2 FQGNSA. The CDR3 is 11 residues long. The data are from a study of response to subunit inactivated influenza vaccine. The TCR was taken from a man between 50 and 59 years old who received an inactivated influenza vaccine. The chain couples TRBV7-2 to TRBJ2-7; no definite D call. Sequences were derived from PBMCs from blood, sampled 11 to 12 days after vaccination. The CDR3 region has the DNA TGTGCCAGCAGCTTAAGCGCCTGGGAAAACTTC. Translating it yields CASSLSAWENF.